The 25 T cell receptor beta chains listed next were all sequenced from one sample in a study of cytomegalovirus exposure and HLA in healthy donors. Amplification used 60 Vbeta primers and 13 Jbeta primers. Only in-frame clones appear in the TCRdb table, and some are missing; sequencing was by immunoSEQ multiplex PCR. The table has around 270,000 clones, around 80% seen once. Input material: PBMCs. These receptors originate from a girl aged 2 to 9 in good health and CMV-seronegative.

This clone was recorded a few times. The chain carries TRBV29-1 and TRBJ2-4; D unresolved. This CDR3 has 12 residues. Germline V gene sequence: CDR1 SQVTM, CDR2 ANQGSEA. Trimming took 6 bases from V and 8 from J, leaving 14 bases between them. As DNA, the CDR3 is TGCAGCGTGTCCCTCACAGCTCACATTCAGTACTTC. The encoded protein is CSVSLTAHIQYF. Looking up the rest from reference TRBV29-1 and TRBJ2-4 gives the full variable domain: SAVISQKPSRDICQRGTSLTIQCQVDSQVTMMFWYRQQPGQSLTLIATANQGSEATYESGFVIDKFPISRPNLTFSTLTVSNMSPEDSSIYLCSVSLTAHIQYFGAGTRLSVL.

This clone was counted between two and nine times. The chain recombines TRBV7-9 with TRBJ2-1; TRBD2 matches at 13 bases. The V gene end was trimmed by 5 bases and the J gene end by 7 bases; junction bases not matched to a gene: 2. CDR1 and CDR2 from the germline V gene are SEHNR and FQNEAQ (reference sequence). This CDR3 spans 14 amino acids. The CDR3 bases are TGTGCCAGCAGCCCACTAGCGGGAGGGAATGAGCAGTTCTTC. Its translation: CASSPLAGGNEQFF.

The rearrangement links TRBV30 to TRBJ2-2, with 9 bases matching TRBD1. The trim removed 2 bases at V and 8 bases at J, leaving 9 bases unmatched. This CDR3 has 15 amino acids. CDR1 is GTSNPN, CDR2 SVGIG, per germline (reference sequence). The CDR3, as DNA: TGTGCCTGGAGTAGCGGGACAGGGATCAGGGGGGAGCTGTTTTTT. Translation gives CAWSSGTGIRGELFF.

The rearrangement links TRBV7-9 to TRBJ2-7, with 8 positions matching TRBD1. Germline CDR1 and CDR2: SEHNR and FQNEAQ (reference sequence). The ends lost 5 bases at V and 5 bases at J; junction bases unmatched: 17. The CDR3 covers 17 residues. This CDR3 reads CASSGQGPGGFVHEQYF. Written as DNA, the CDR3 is TGTGCCAGCAGCGGTCAGGGGCCAGGGGGCTTTGTACACGAGCAGTACTTC.

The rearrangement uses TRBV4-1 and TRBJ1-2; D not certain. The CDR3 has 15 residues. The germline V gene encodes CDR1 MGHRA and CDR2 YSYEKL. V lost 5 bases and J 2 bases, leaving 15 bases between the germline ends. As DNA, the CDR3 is TGCGCCAGCAGCACACCTTGGACGGGGAACTATGGCTACACCTTC. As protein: CASSTPWTGNYGYTF.

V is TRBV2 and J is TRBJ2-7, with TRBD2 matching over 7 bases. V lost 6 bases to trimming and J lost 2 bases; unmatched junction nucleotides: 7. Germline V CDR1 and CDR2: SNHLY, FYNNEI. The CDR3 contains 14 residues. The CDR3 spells CASRPGRDTYEQYF. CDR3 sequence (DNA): TGTGCCAGCAGACCAGGGAGGGATACCTACGAGCAGTACTTC.

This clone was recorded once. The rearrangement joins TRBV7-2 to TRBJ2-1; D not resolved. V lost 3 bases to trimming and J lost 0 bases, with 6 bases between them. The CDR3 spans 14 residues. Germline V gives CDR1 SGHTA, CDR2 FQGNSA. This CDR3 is CASSFYFSYNEQFF. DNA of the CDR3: TGTGCCAGCAGCTTCTATTTCTCCTACAATGAGCAGTTCTTC.

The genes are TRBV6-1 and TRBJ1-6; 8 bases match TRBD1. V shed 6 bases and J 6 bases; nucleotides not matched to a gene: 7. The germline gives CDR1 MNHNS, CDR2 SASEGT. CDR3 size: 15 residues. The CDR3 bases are TGTGCCAGCAGAGGTACTACAGGGGGTAATTCACCCCTCCACTTT. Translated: CASRGTTGGNSPLHF.

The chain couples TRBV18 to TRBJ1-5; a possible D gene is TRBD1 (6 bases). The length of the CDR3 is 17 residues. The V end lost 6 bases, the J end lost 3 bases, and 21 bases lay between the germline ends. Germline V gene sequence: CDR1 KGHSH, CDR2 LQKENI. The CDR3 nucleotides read TGTGCCAGCTCGCCTACAACTCGACAGGACCTCAATCAGCCCCAGCATTTT. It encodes CASSPTTRQDLNQPQHF.

The chain's CDR3 is CASSLSMSSYNSPLHF. DNA of the CDR3: TGTGCCAGCAGTTTATCGATGAGCTCCTATAATTCACCCCTCCACTTT. This sequence joins TRBV6-5 and TRBJ1-6, with D unclear. The CDR3 covers 16 residues. The germline V gene has CDR1 MNHEY and CDR2 SVGAGI. V was shortened by 4 bases and J by 0 bases, with 10 bases between the two germline ends.

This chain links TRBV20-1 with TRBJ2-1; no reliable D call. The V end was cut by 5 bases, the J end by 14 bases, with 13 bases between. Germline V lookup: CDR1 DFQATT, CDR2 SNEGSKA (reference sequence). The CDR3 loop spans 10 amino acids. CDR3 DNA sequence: TGCAGTGCTGGAATAGCCCTGGAGTTCTTC. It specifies CSAGIALEFF.

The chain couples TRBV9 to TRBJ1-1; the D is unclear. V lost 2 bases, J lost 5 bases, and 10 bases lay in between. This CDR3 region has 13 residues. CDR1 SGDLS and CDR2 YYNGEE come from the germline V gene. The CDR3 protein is CASSVGMGTEAFF. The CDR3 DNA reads TGTGCCAGCAGCGTCGGGATGGGGACTGAAGCTTTCTTT.

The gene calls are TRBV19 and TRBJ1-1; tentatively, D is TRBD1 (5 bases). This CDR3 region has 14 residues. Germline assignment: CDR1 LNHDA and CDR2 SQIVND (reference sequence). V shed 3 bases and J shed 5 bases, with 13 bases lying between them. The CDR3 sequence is CASSIVGASTEAFF. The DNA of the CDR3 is TGTGCCAGTAGTATCGTTGGGGCGAGTACTGAAGCTTTCTTT.

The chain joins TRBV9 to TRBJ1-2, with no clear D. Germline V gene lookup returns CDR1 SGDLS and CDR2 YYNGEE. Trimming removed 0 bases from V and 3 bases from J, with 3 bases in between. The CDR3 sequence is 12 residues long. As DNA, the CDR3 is TGTGCCAGCAGCGTAGCGGACTATGGCTACACCTTC. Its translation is CASSVADYGYTF.

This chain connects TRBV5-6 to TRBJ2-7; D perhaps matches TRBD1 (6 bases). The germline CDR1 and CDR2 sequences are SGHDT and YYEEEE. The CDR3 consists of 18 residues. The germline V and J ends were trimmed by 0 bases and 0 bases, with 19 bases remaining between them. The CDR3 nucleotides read TGTGCCAGCAGCTTGGGACCCCTGGTCGACAGGAGCTCCTACGAGCAGTACTTC. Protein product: CASSLGPLVDRSSYEQYF. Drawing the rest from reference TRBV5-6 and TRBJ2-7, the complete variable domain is DAGVTQSPTHLIKTRGQQVTLRCSPKSGHDTVSWYQQALGQGPQFIFQYYEEEERQRGNFPDRFSGHQFPNYSSELNVNALLLGDSALYLCASSLGPLVDRSSYEQYFGPGTRLTVT.

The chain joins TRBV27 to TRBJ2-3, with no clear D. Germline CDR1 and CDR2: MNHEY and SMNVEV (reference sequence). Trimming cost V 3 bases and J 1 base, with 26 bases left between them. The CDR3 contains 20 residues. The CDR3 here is CASSFLSVLRRGQRTDTQYF. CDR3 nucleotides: TGTGCCAGCAGTTTTCTCTCGGTCCTTAGGAGAGGCCAGCGCACAGATACGCAGTATTTT.

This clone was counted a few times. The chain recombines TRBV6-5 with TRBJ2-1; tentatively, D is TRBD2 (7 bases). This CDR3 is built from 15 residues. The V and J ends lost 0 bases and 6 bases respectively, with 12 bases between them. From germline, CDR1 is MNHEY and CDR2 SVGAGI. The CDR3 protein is CASSYSRGAPNEQFF. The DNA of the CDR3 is TGTGCCAGCAGTTACTCACGGGGGGCCCCCAATGAGCAGTTCTTC.

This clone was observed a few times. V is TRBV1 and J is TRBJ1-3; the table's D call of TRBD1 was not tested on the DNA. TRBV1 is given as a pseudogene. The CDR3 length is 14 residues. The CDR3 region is CTKGQGLSGNTIYF. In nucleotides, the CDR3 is TGCACCAAGGGACAGGGCCTCTCTGGAAACACCATATATTTT.

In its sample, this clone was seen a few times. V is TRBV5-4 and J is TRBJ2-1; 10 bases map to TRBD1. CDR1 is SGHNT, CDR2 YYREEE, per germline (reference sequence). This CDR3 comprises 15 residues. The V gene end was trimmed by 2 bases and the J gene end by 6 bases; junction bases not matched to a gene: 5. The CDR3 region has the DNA TGTGCCAGCAGCTTTAGGGACAGGGGCCTCAATGAGCAGTTCTTC. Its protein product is CASSFRDRGLNEQFF.

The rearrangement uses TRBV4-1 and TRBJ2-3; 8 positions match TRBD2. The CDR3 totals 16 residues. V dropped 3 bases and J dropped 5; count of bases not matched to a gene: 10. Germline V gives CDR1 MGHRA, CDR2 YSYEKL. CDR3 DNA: TGCGCCAGCAGCCATCCCTACGGGACTAGTTTAGATACGCAGTATTTT. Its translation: CASSHPYGTSLDTQYF.

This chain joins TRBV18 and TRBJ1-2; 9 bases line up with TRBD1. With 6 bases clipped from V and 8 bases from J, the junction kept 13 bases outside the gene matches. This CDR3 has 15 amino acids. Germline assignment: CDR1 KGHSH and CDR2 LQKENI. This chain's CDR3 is CASSQTGTGLYGYTF. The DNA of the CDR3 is TGTGCCAGCTCGCAAACCGGGACAGGGCTTTACGGCTACACCTTC. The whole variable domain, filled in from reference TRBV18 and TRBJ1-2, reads NAGVMQNPRHLVRRRGQEARLRCSPMKGHSHVYWYRQLPEEGLKFMVYLQKENIIDESGMPKERFSAEFPKEGPSILRIQQVVRGDSAAYFCASSQTGTGLYGYTFGSGTRLTVV.

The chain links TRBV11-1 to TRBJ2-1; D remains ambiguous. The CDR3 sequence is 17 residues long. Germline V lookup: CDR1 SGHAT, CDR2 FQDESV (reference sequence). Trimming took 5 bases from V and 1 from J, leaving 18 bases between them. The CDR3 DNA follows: TGTGCCAGCAGCACCCTGTTCGTAGTTCCATCCTACAATGAGCAGTTCTTC. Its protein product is CASSTLFVVPSYNEQFF. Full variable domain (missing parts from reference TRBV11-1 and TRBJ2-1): EAEVAQSPRYKITEKSQAVAFWCDPISGHATLYWYRQILGQGPELLVQFQDESVVDDSQLPKDRFSAERLKGVDSTLKIQPAELGDSAMYLCASSTLFVVPSYNEQFFGPGTRLTVL.

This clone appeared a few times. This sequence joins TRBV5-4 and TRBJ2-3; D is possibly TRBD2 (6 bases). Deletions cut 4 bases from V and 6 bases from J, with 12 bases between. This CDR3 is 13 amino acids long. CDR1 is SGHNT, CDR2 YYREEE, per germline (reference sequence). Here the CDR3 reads CASSRDSWDTQYF. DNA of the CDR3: TGTGCCAGCAGCCGGGACTCTTGGGATACGCAGTATTTT.

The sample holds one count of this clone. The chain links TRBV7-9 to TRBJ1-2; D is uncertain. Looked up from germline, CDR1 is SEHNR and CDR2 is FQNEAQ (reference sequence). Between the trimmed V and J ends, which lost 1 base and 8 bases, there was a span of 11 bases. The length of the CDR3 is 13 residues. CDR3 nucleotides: TGTGCCAGCAGCTTAGTTGTTGGGCAGGGCTACACCTTC. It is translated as CASSLVVGQGYTF.

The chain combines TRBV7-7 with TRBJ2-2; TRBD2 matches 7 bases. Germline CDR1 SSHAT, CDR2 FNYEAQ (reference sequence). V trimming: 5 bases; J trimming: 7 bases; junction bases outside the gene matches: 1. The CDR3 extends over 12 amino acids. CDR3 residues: CASSGDYGELFF. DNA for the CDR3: TGTGCCAGCAGCGGGGACTACGGGGAGCTGTTTTTT.